This paragraph reports one T cell receptor beta chain. Some clones are missing from TCRdb's copy, which holds only in-frame ones; the method was immunoSEQ multiplex PCR. The top ten clones hold about 7.7% of a sample with tens of thousands of clones, roughly nine tenths of them seen once. The CDR3 is made up of 16 amino acids. Germline V gene sequence: CDR1 SGHTA, CDR2 FQGNSA. The V segment lost 1 base and the J segment 7 bases; nucleotides outside the gene matches: 9. The data originate from a study of T cells in localized non-small cell lung cancer. This sequence was found in a woman aged 35 to 75 with stage I lung adenocarcinoma. The chain carries TRBV7-2 and TRBJ2-1; TRBD2 agrees at 8 bases. This sample comprised peripheral blood, obtained before any cancer treatment. The CDR3 DNA reads as TGTGCCAGCAGCTTAGTCGCCAGAGCGGGGGCTAATGAGCAGTTCTTC. Translation gives CASSLVARAGANEQFF.